This T cell receptor (beta chain) was profiled in a study of T cell responses to AZD1222 COVID-19 vaccine. Of note for this clone: Its cognate antigen is unknown.

This table comes from immunoSEQ multiplex PCR, and its TCRdb copy is limited to in-frame clones, with some not included. The sample includes 150,000 to 200,000 clones, 80% to 95% of them seen just once. The ends lost 6 bases at V and 4 bases at J; junction bases unmatched: 11. Germline CDR1 reads LNHDA; CDR2 reads SQIVND (reference sequence). The CDR3 has 15 residues. Study outcomes and limitations: Variant regions that are unmutated are reportedly the target of nearly half of spike-specific TCRs.

The source of this sequence is an adult who received the AZD1222 COVID-19 vaccine. The chain carries TRBV19 and TRBJ2-5; 7 bases line up with TRBD1. Sequencing was performed on peripheral blood, taken 28 days after the second AZD1222 dose. The CDR3 region has the DNA TGTGCCAGTAGGTCGGTTCAGGGGGTGGGAGAGACCCAGTACTTC. This codes for CASRSVQGVGETQYF.